This T cell receptor (beta chain) came from a study of cytomegalovirus exposure and HLA in healthy donors. Study in general: Earlier, 100 million or so unique TCR beta sequences were recovered from 170 million or so T cells by an analysis.

A word on this clone: Its target is unknown.

PCR used 60 Vbeta primers and 13 Jbeta primers. How the authors handled the data: In a later analysis, 75 million to 95 million unique TCR beta chains included roughly 11 million shared by two or more donors. This table comes from immunoSEQ multiplex PCR, and its TCRdb copy is limited to in-frame clones, with some not included. V and J calls and clone size are copied from that table; D and trimming were computed from the DNA. The sample shows about 85,000 clones, over 70% of them seen only once. Findings and limits, study-wide: The likely explanation for a cluster of highly shared sequence variants was sequencing artifact. An ancestry cluster, one associated with Asian ancestry, reportedly showed fewer N-insertions than the roughly 610-donor mean in a later analysis.

This receptor was taken from a man aged 45-65 years in good health and CMV-seropositive. Sequenced sample: PBMCs.

CDR3 nucleotide sequence: TGTGCCTGGAGTGGTCGGGGAGGGAGTCAGCCCCAGCATTTT. Translated: CAWSGRGGSQPQHF. The chain couples TRBV30 to TRBJ1-5; unclear D gene. Germline values: CDR1 GTSNPN, CDR2 SVGIG (reference sequence). The V end lost 1 base, the J end lost 6 bases, and 13 bases lay between the germline ends. This CDR3 comprises 14 residues. Combining the CDR3 with reference TRBV30 and TRBJ1-5 gives the whole variable domain SQTIHQWPATLVQPVGSPLSLECTVEGTSNPNLYWYRQAAGRGLQLLFYSVGIGQISSEVPQNLSASRPQDRQFILSSKKLLLSDSGFYLCAWSGRGGSQPQHFGDGTRLSIL.